Presented here are 2 T cell receptor beta chains from one specimen sequenced in a study of control samples from healthy donors and cancer patients. Sequenced by immunoSEQ multiplex PCR; TCRdb stores in-frame clones only, minus some. Among 100,000 to 150,000 clones, roughly 91% were seen once, and the ten largest hold 6.5% to 9.5%. The sequenced material came from PBMCs. Every receptor here comes from a man aged 50-59 years with head and neck cancer.

The sample holds a few counts of this clone. CDR3 loop: CARSFDETGETQYF. The DNA for the CDR3 is TGTGCCAGAAGCTTCGACGAAACGGGGGAGACCCAGTACTTC. V is TRBV7-5 and J is TRBJ2-5; the table's D call, TRBD2, was not checked against the DNA. TRBV7-5 is annotated as a pseudogene. The CDR3 totals 14 residues.

This chain joins TRBV19 and TRBJ2-5, with D possibly TRBD1 on 6 matching bases. This CDR3 has 13 amino acids. Looked up from germline, CDR1 is LNHDA and CDR2 is SQIVND (reference sequence). V dropped 4 bases and J dropped 2 bases, with 8 bases sitting between them. This CDR3 is CASSRDTQETQYF. For the CDR3, the DNA is TGTGCCAGTAGTAGGGACACACAAGAGACCCAGTACTTC. Using reference TRBV19 and TRBJ2-5 for the parts outside the CDR3, the full variable domain is DGGITQSPKYLFRKEGQNVTLSCEQNLNHDAMYWYRQDPGQGLRLIYYSQIVNDFQKGDIAEGYSVSREKKESFPLTVTSAQKNPTAFYLCASSRDTQETQYFGPGTRLLVL.